Listed below are T cell receptor beta chains from one sample, sequenced in a study of technical replicates of blood from several donors. The data were produced by immunoSEQ multiplex PCR, yet TCRdb's version contains in-frame clones alone and is incomplete. This sample carries around 69,000 clones, just under 97% of them seen once, and the ten largest clones take over 0.2%. The specimen was T cells isolated from PBMCs. The receptors originated from a human donor in good health. CDR3s include the opening cysteine and the closing phenylalanine or tryptophan. The D gene is left open where the match is weak. Part of the rows lack a size; the others show once, few, many or a class for expanded clones.

>TRBJ1-4|.|.|TRBV6-5
CASQPSGGLNEKLFF
TGTGCCAGCCAGCCGTCGGGAGGACTTAATGAAAAACTGTTTTTT
>TRBJ1-5|.|.|TRBV7-8
CASSLRAITSNQPQHF
TGTGCCAGCAGTCTCCGAGCAATAACTAGCAATCAGCCCCAGCATTTT
>TRBJ2-3|.|.|TRBV9
CASSVVGVAPDTQYF
TGTGCCAGCAGCGTAGTTGGAGTAGCCCCAGATACGCAGTATTTT
>TRBJ1-4|.|TRBD1|TRBV5-1
CASSLTGGNEKLFF
TGCGCCAGCAGCCTGACAGGGGGAAATGAAAAACTGTTTTTT
>TRBJ2-2|.|TRBD1|TRBV19
CASSPPRTGALSNTGELFF
TGTGCCAGTAGTCCCCCTAGGACAGGGGCCCTTTCGAACACCGGGGAGCTGTTTTTT
>TRBJ1-6|.|TRBD1|TRBV30
CAWGTGGSSPLHF
TGTGCCTGGGGGACAGGGGGCAGTTCACCCCTCCACTTT
>TRBJ1-2|.|TRBD1|TRBV5-1
CASATDRVENYGYTF
TGCGCCAGCGCCACCGACAGGGTAGAAAACTATGGCTACACCTTC
>TRBJ1-3|.|.|TRBV30
CAWTMGGLDTIYF
TGTGCCTGGACCATGGGGGGTTTAGACACCATATATTTT
>TRBJ2-3|.|TRBD1|TRBV28
CASSLAGTGGFTQYF
TGTGCCAGCAGTTTAGCCGGGACAGGGGGCTTTACGCAGTATTTT
>TRBJ2-3|.|.|TRBV7-3
CASSLTGGTDTQYF
TGTGCCAGCAGCTTAACCGGGGGCACAGATACGCAGTATTTT
>TRBJ2-2|.|.|TRBV10-3
CATQDRNTGELFF
TGTGCCACACAGGACAGGAACACCGGGGAGCTGTTTTTT
>TRBJ2-2|few|TRBD2|TRBV27
CASRIAGGPTGELFF
TGTGCCAGCCGCATAGCGGGAGGACCCACCGGGGAGCTGTTTTTT
>TRBJ1-5|.|TRBD1|TRBV5-8
CASSPQGTSLSNQPQHF
TGTGCCAGCAGCCCACAGGGGACGAGTCTTAGCAATCAGCCCCAGCATTTT
>TRBJ2-1|.|TRBD2|TRBV7-9
CASSLGGGLAGADEQFF
TGTGCCAGCAGCTTAGGAGGGGGACTAGCGGGAGCGGATGAGCAGTTCTTC